Listed here are 5 T cell receptor beta chains from one sample, sequenced in a study of regulatory T cells in long-lasting Graves disease. According to the study, TCR beta libraries were built with iRepertoire HTBI primers and CDR3-region Arm-PCR. TCRdb fed the multiplex PCR reads into MiXCR, producing one record per CDR3 protein. The data hold about 660,000 distinct CDR3 sequences, with around 30% observed a single time. The time point: persistent/refractory GD, antithyroid drugs over 5 years with positive TRAb. PBMC-extracted RNA yielded the TCR library. Sequencing was performed on peripheral blood mononuclear cells (PBMCs), taken when the disease was refractory, from a patient treated with antithyroid drugs. The receptor set was obtained from a female donor with Graves disease.

The chain recombines TRBV11-2 with TRBJ1-3; possible D gene TRBD1, 6 bases. In germline, CDR1 is SGHAT, CDR2 FQNNGV. V lost 7 bases and J lost 0, with 25 bases in between. CDR3 length: 19 amino acids. The CDR3: CASNPDPRDTSSSGNTIYF. CDR3 coding DNA: TGTGCCAGCAACCCAGACCCCCGGGACACTTCTAGCTCTGGAAACACCATATATTTT.

The V call is TRBV6-1, the J call TRBJ1-5; TRBD1 matches at 8 bases. The length of the CDR3 is 16 residues. V shed 7 bases, J shed 1 base, and the junction held 9 bases outside the gene matches. Germline CDR1 MNHNS, CDR2 SASEGT. The CDR3 sequence: CASNHIGQGSNQPQHF. CDR3 DNA: TGTGCCAGCAATCATATAGGACAGGGCAGCAATCAGCCCCAGCATTTT.

The chain has TRBV6-1 and TRBJ1-1; D might be TRBD1 (6 bases). CDR3 length: 13 residues. CDR1 MNHNS and CDR2 SASEGT come from the germline V gene. Trimming pared 8 bases from V and 1 base from J, leaving 11 bases between. The CDR3 bases are TGTGCCAGCGGACGGACAGAGAACACTGAAGCTTTCTTT. It translates to CASGRTENTEAFF.

V is TRBV7-9 and J is TRBJ1-1; TRBD1 agrees at 7 bases. J lost 8 bases, V lost 0 bases, and 3 bases had no gene match. The CDR3 loop spans 13 amino acids. Germline assignment: CDR1 SEHNR and CDR2 FQNEAQ (reference sequence). The CDR3 DNA follows: TGTGCCAGCAGCTTAGCACTACAGGGGGAAGCTTTCTTT. Translated, it gives CASSLALQGEAFF.

This clonotype was recorded at least ten times. This sequence joins TRBV2 and TRBJ2-5; TRBD2 matches 10 bases. Looked up from germline, CDR1 is SNHLY and CDR2 is FYNNEI. This CDR3 is built from 17 residues. V shed 0 bases and J 4 bases; nucleotides not matched to a gene: 8. The CDR3 region has the DNA TGTGCCAGCAGTGAAGCGCTTCTAGCGGGAGTTGGAGAGACCCAGTACTTC. Protein product: CASSEALLAGVGETQYF.